This entry describes one T cell receptor beta chain. This entry is derived from a study of T cell responses to AZD1222 COVID-19 vaccine. The method was immunoSEQ multiplex PCR; TCRdb's version includes in-frame clones alone and lacks a portion of them. The table has roughly 100,000 clones, roughly 84% seen once. The ends were cut back, 5 bases at V and 0 bases at J, with 10 bases in the middle. The CDR3 sequence is 14 residues long. Germline-derived CDR1 and CDR2 are SNHLY and FYNNEI. The TCR comes from an adult in good health. The sample was peripheral blood, taken on day 0 of AZD1222 vaccination. This chain joins TRBV2 and TRBJ1-1; D not resolved. The CDR3 is CASSSGFMNTEAFF. The CDR3 DNA reads TGTGCCAGCAGTTCCGGATTCATGAACACTGAAGCTTTCTTT.